This is a list of T cell receptor beta chains from one sample in a study of blood T cell repertoires in COVID-19. Profiling relied on immunoSEQ multiplex PCR, and the TCRdb table lists in-frame clones only, not all of them. This table holds 50,000 to 75,000 clones, 65% to 80% found once. The source material was peripheral blood. These receptors were taken from a man in his 60s with acute or convalescent COVID-19. Both conserved end residues are part of each CDR3. Fields, in order: D gene, V gene, J gene, clone size, CDR3 protein, CDR3 DNA. The D gene is left open where the match is weak. Size is stated for part of the rows, as once, few or many counts, or as a class when the clone is expanded.

-	TRBV7-9	TRBJ1-1	once	CASSFLQGTEAFF	TGTGCCAGCAGCTTCTTACAGGGAACTGAAGCTTTCTTT
TRBD2	TRBV5-1	TRBJ2-1	-	CASSLVGGAYNEQFF	TGCGCCAGCAGCTTGGTCGGGGGGGCCTACAATGAGCAGTTCTTC
TRBD2	TRBV18	TRBJ2-2	-	CASRTSGRVPNTGELFF	TGTGCCAGCCGGACTAGCGGGAGAGTCCCGAACACCGGGGAGCTGTTTTTT
-	TRBV19	TRBJ1-4	-	CASSKTGRDEKLFF	TGTGCCAGCAGTAAAACAGGGCGGGATGAAAAACTGTTTTTT
-	TRBV9	TRBJ1-1	-	CASSPRSPQGNTEAFF	TGTGCCAGCAGCCCGAGGTCCCCCCAGGGAAACACTGAAGCTTTCTTT
TRBD1	TRBV12-3/TRBV12-4	TRBJ2-4	-	CASGGQGEGIQYF	TGTGCCAGCGGGGGACAGGGAGAGGGCATTCAGTACTTC
TRBD2	TRBV19	TRBJ2-7	-	CASRGLAGGYEQYF	TGTGCCAGTAGGGGACTAGCGGGAGGCTACGAGCAGTACTTC
TRBD1	TRBV28	TRBJ2-3	-	CASNPPWTGEGHTQYF	TGTGCCAGCAACCCGCCCTGGACAGGGGAGGGGCATACGCAGTATTTT
-	TRBV7-8	TRBJ2-2	-	CASSLMGSNTGELFF	TGTGCCAGCAGCTTGATGGGCTCGAACACCGGGGAGCTGTTTTTT
-	TRBV24-1	TRBJ2-1	once	CATSDRTSVRDEQFF	TGTGCCACCAGTGACCGGACTTCCGTCCGCGATGAGCAGTTCTTC
-	TRBV6-5	TRBJ1-2	-	CASSYSWGHDYGYTF	TGTGCCAGCAGTTACTCGTGGGGGCATGACTATGGCTACACCTTC
-	TRBV18	TRBJ2-6	once	CASSPSGANVLTF	TGTGCCAGCTCACCCTCGGGGGCCAACGTCCTGACTTTC
-	TRBV6-5	TRBJ2-7	-	CASSYSQAAPYEQYF	TGTGCCAGCAGTTACTCCCAAGCGGCACCCTACGAGCAGTACTTC
TRBD1	TRBV28	TRBJ2-7	-	CASILHRGSSYEQYF	TGTGCCAGCATCCTCCACAGGGGGTCCTCCTACGAGCAGTACTTC
-	TRBV11-2	TRBJ2-1	-	CASTQDRYNEQFF	TGTGCCAGCACCCAGGACAGATACAATGAGCAGTTCTTC
-	TRBV5-4	TRBJ1-3	-	CASSLDQARGNTIYF	TGTGCCAGCAGCTTGGATCAAGCTCGGGGAAACACCATATATTTT
-	TRBV30	TRBJ2-5	-	CAWSVTPAGTQYF	TGTGCCTGGAGTGTAACCCCCGCAGGCACACAGTACTTC
-	TRBV6-5	TRBJ1-3	-	CASSRTKSSGNTIYF	TGTGCCAGCAGCCGGACAAAAAGCTCTGGAAACACCATATATTTT
-	TRBV28	TRBJ1-5	-	CASGDWGQVDQPQHF	TGTGCCAGCGGCGACTGGGGGCAGGTCGATCAGCCCCAGCATTTT
-	TRBV4-1	TRBJ1-2	-	CASSQEFRAYVYGYTF	TGCGCCAGCAGCCAAGAATTCAGGGCGTATGTCTATGGCTACACCTTC
TRBD1	TRBV5-1	TRBJ1-6	-	CASSLDGQGNSPLHF	TGCGCCAGCAGCTTGGACGGACAGGGTAATTCACCCCTCCACTTT
-	TRBV24-1	TRBJ2-1	-	CATSDFSRKQFF	TGTGCCACCAGTGATTTTAGCCGGAAGCAGTTCTTC
-	TRBV7-3	TRBJ2-5	-	CASSETSSRETQYF	TGTGCCAGCAGTGAAACTAGCTCTCGAGAGACCCAGTACTTC
TRBD2	TRBV9	TRBJ2-1	-	CASSASGTTYNEQFF	TGTGCCAGCAGCGCTAGCGGGACCACCTACAATGAGCAGTTCTTC
-	TRBV2	TRBJ2-7	-	CASSEYYEQYF	TGTGCCAGCAGCGAATACTACGAGCAGTACTTC
-	TRBV19	TRBJ1-1	-	CATSGGPMNTEAFF	TGTGCCACCTCCGGGGGGCCGATGAACACTGAAGCTTTCTTT
-	TRBV18	TRBJ2-1	few	CASSREDRYNEQFF	TGTGCCAGCTCAAGGGAGGACCGTTACAATGAGCAGTTCTTC
TRBD1	TRBV5-1	TRBJ1-1	once	CASSFGTGGNEAFF	TGCGCCAGCAGCTTCGGGACAGGGGGCAATGAAGCTTTCTTT
TRBD1	TRBV6-5	TRBJ1-5	-	CASRIRDRGHEPQHF	TGTGCCAGCAGAATACGGGACAGGGGGCATGAGCCCCAGCATTTT
TRBD2	TRBV13	TRBJ2-1	-	CASSPGTSGRGNEQFF	TGTGCCAGCAGCCCCGGGACTAGCGGGAGAGGCAATGAGCAGTTCTTC
-	TRBV28	TRBJ1-2	-	CASSRGGTYGYTF	TGTGCCAGCAGCCGTGGGGGGACCTATGGCTACACCTTC
TRBD1	TRBV5-1	TRBJ2-2	-	CASQRTGPNTGELFF	TGCGCCAGCCAACGGACAGGACCCAACACCGGGGAGCTGTTTTTT
-	TRBV6-5	TRBJ1-5	-	CASSYDNSNQPQHF	TGTGCCAGCAGCTACGACAATAGCAATCAGCCCCAGCATTTT
TRBD2	TRBV10-3	TRBJ2-3	-	CAISDLRGGSNRADTQYF	TGTGCCATCAGTGACCTCCGGGGGGGCTCCAATCGGGCAGATACGCAGTATTTT
-	TRBV19	TRBJ2-1	-	CASSIVSYPRNEQFF	TGTGCCAGTAGTATCGTTAGCTACCCCCGCAATGAGCAGTTCTTC
-	TRBV3-1/TRBV3-2	TRBJ1-2	once	CASSQDSNSYGYTF	TGTGCCAGCAGCCAAGATAGTAACTCTTATGGCTACACCTTC
-	TRBV30	TRBJ1-4	-	CAWSVRWGGELFF	TGTGCCTGGAGTGTACGTTGGGGGGGGGAACTGTTTTTT
-	TRBV7-9	TRBJ2-1	-	CASSPTSNEQFF	TGTGCCAGCAGCCCTACTAGCAATGAGCAGTTCTTC
TRBD1	TRBV23-1	TRBJ1-2	-	CASSRPGTGANYGYTF	TGCGCCAGCAGTCGTCCCGGGACAGGGGCTAACTATGGCTACACCTTC
-	TRBV19	TRBJ2-2	-	CASSMIRSTGELFF	TGTGCCAGTAGTATGATCCGTAGCACCGGGGAGCTGTTTTTT
TRBD1	TRBV27	TRBJ1-2	-	CASGRGLGYTF	TGTGCCAGCGGCAGGGGGCTCGGCTACACCTTC
TRBD2	TRBV9	TRBJ2-1	-	CASSLTSGSFYEQFF	TGTGCCAGCAGCCTTACTAGCGGGAGCTTCTATGAGCAGTTCTTC
-	TRBV19	TRBJ2-5	-	CASSPDRQTQYF	TGTGCCAGTAGCCCAGACAGGCAGACCCAGTACTTC
-	TRBV7-9	TRBJ2-1	-	CASTTKDTKTYNEQFF	TGTGCCAGCACCACCAAGGACACAAAAACTTACAATGAGCAGTTCTTC
TRBD2	TRBV9	TRBJ2-2	few	CASSVYRGLAGYTGELFF	TGTGCCAGCAGCGTCTACCGGGGACTAGCGGGATACACCGGGGAGCTGTTTTTT
TRBD1	TRBV19	TRBJ2-5	-	CASRKQGAGEETQYF	TGTGCCAGCCGGAAGCAGGGGGCAGGGGAAGAGACCCAGTACTTC
-	TRBV7-3	TRBJ2-2	-	CASSPWRGRNTGELFF	TGTGCCAGCAGCCCCTGGCGGGGGCGGAACACCGGGGAGCTGTTTTTT
-	TRBV19	TRBJ2-7	-	CASSIDREDEQYF	TGTGCCAGTAGTATAGATCGTGAGGACGAGCAGTACTTC
-	TRBV28	TRBJ1-6	-	CASSLTRSPLHF	TGTGCCAGCAGTTTAACACGATCACCCCTCCACTTT
TRBD2	TRBV9	TRBJ2-7	-	CASSVGASGSYEQYF	TGTGCCAGCAGCGTAGGGGCTAGCGGGAGCTACGAGCAGTACTTC
TRBD1	TRBV7-9	TRBJ1-2	-	CASRLLTGGWYGYTF	TGTGCCAGCAGACTTTTGACAGGGGGCTGGTATGGCTACACCTTC
-	TRBV6-4	TRBJ2-1	-	CASSLTASSYNEQFF	TGTGCCAGCAGTTTGACAGCGAGCTCCTACAATGAGCAGTTCTTC
-	TRBV21-1	TRBJ2-3	-	CASSKDPSGSTDTQYF	TGTGCCAGCAGCAAAGATCCTAGCGGCAGCACAGATACGCAGTATTTT
-	TRBV5-1	TRBJ1-5	few	CASSLDGHVSNQPQHF	TGCGCCAGCAGCCTCGATGGACATGTTAGCAATCAGCCCCAGCATTTT
TRBD2	TRBV2	TRBJ2-5	-	CASSEVAGGQETQYF	TGTGCCAGCAGTGAAGTAGCGGGAGGGCAAGAGACCCAGTACTTC
-	TRBV5-4	TRBJ2-1	-	CASSRESYNEQFF	TGTGCCAGCAGCCGAGAATCCTACAATGAGCAGTTCTTC
-	TRBV2	TRBJ2-1	-	CASTVQGLSYNEQFF	TGTGCCAGCACGGTCCAAGGACTCTCCTACAATGAGCAGTTCTTC